One sample yielded the 24 T cell receptor beta chains listed below, sequenced in a study of T-cell reconstitution after alpha-beta-depleted transplantation in children. Library preparation (for TCRbeta) was performed with unique molecular identifiers. TCRdb re-derived calls from the PCR reads in MiXCR, one entry per CDR3 protein. Among hundreds of thousands of distinct CDR3 sequences listed, over 10% were seen once. This specimen consisted of PBMCs, mostly from graft donor cells, obtained 360 days after TCRalphabeta/CD19-depleted stem cell transplant. The receptors were sampled from a male patient younger than 18 who had a stem cell transplant for acute myeloid leukemia, so the T cells may come from the graft donor.

This clonotype has at least ten counts. This chain joins TRBV10-2 and TRBJ1-1; D gene ambiguous. Germline CDR1 and CDR2: WSHSY and SAAADI. Trimming shortened V by 2 bases and J by 5 bases, and 12 bases separated the two germline ends. CDR3 length: 14 amino acids. Here the CDR3 reads CASSEGSLGTEAFF. DNA for the CDR3: TGCGCCAGCAGTGAGGGGAGCCTGGGGACTGAAGCTTTCTTT.

This clonotype was counted ten times or more. The V call is TRBV2, the J call TRBJ2-1, with D perhaps TRBD1 or TRBD2 (6 bases each). V was pared by 5 bases and J by 4 bases, with 12 bases between. The V gene's germline CDR1 is SNHLY and CDR2 FYNNEI. This CDR3 is built from 14 residues. The CDR3 region has the DNA TGTGCCAGCAGTAACAGGGAGGCGTACAATGAGCAGTTCTTC. Translated, it gives CASSNREAYNEQFF.

The chain employs TRBV7-6 and TRBJ2-7; D gene ambiguous. The CDR3 extends over 15 amino acids. The germline CDR1 and CDR2 sequences are SGHVS and FNYEAQ. V was clipped by 3 bases and J by 3 bases, with 15 bases between them. Written as DNA, the CDR3 is TGTGCCAGCAGCTTTTCAGAGGCTGGTCTCTACGAGCAGTACTTC. Its translation: CASSFSEAGLYEQYF.

This clonotype was recorded only once. The CDR3 is CSVERQPRVWGLRGYTF. The CDR3 coding sequence is TGCAGCGTTGAAAGGCAGCCCCGGGTATGGGGTTTGAGGGGCTACACCTTC. J is TRBJ1-2 and V is TRBV29-1, with D uncertain. Germline loops: CDR1 SQVTM, CDR2 ANQGSEA. The CDR3 contains 17 residues. V was cut by 2 bases and J by 8 bases, with 27 bases left in between.

This clonotype came up many times. The V gene is TRBV11-2, the J gene TRBJ2-1; 8 bases fit TRBD2. J lost 6 bases, V lost 0 bases, and 13 bases had no gene match. The germline gives CDR1 SGHAT, CDR2 FQNNGV. This CDR3 region has 18 residues. The chain's CDR3 is CASSLELAGRITSNEQFF. In nucleotides, the CDR3 is TGTGCCAGCAGCTTAGAATTAGCGGGACGTATAACGTCCAATGAGCAGTTCTTC.

This clonotype has more than one count but fewer than ten. This chain connects TRBV7-2 to TRBJ2-5; 9 bases agree with TRBD1. V lost 1 base and J lost 2; bases outside the gene matches: 8. The CDR3 consists of 17 residues. Germline V gene sequence: CDR1 SGHTA, CDR2 FQGNSA. In DNA, the CDR3 is TGTGCCAGCAGCTTAGGGAATACAGGGGGCGTGCAAGAGACCCAGTACTTC. Translation: CASSLGNTGGVQETQYF.

This clonotype was counted between two and nine times. The rearrangement joins TRBV15 to TRBJ2-7, with D hard to call. The germline gives CDR1 LNHNV, CDR2 YYDKDF (reference sequence). The CDR3 totals 17 residues. V dropped 0 bases and J dropped 1 base, with 16 bases sitting between them. The CDR3 loop reads CATSRDGLTGYSYEQYF. The CDR3 nucleotides read TGTGCCACCAGCAGAGATGGTCTAACGGGTTATTCCTACGAGCAGTACTTC. The variable domain in full, completed from reference TRBV15 and TRBJ2-7, reads DAMVIQNPRYQVTQFGKPVTLSCSQTLNHNVMYWYQQKSSQAPKLLFHYYDKDFNNEADTPDNFQSRRPNTSFCFLDIRSPGLGDTAMYLCATSRDGLTGYSYEQYFGPGTRLTVT.

This clonotype was found many times. The genes are TRBV20-1 and TRBJ2-5, with a tentative D call TRBD2 (5 bases). V was pared by 0 bases and J by 3 bases, with 11 bases between. CDR1 is DFQATT, CDR2 SNEGSKA, per germline (reference sequence). CDR3 length: 14 amino acids. CDR3 nucleotide sequence: TGCAGTGCTAGAGACGAGGGAGCGGAAGAGACCCAGTACTTC. It translates to CSARDEGAEETQYF.

This clonotype was seen at least ten times. This chain connects TRBV11-2 to TRBJ2-5; D perhaps matches TRBD2 (6 bases). The CDR3 is made up of 14 amino acids. The germline gives CDR1 SGHAT, CDR2 FQNNGV. The germline V and J ends were trimmed by 2 bases and 4 bases, with 11 bases remaining between them. Here the CDR3 DNA reads TGTGCCAGCAGCTTATGGCGGGGCGGAGAGACCCAGTACTTC. Its protein product is CASSLWRGGETQYF.

V and J are TRBV12-3 or TRBV12-4 and TRBJ1-5; 9 bases map to TRBD1. The CDR3 is made up of 17 amino acids. V trimming: 5 bases; J trimming: 0 bases; junction bases outside the gene matches: 8. The CDR3 nucleotides are TGTGCCAGCAGTCTCGTGACAGGGGGTTATAGCAATCAGCCCCAGCATTTT. Protein: CASSLVTGGYSNQPQHF.

The chain uses TRBV29-1 and TRBJ2-7, with 10 bases matching TRBD1. From germline, CDR1 is SQVTM and CDR2 ANQGSEA. With V trimmed by 2 bases and J by 6 bases, 7 bases remained unmatched. The CDR3 spans 14 residues. The CDR3 protein is CSVESLDRGTEQYF. For the CDR3, the DNA is TGCAGCGTTGAATCTTTGGACAGGGGGACCGAGCAGTACTTC.

The chain recombines TRBV5-1 with TRBJ2-1; 11 bases are shared with TRBD2. V dropped 0 bases and J dropped 8; count of bases not matched to a gene: 7. CDR1 SGHRS and CDR2 YFSETQ come from the germline V gene. The CDR3 consists of 16 residues. CDR3 sequence: CASSLAATSGSYEQFF. The DNA of the CDR3 is TGCGCCAGCAGCTTGGCCGCCACTAGCGGGAGCTATGAGCAGTTCTTC.

This clonotype was recorded at least ten times. The chain uses TRBV29-1 and TRBJ2-3, with 9 bases matching TRBD2. CDR1 and CDR2 (germline): SQVTM, ANQGSEA. Trimming at V came to 4 bases and at J to 4 bases, leaving 6 bases not matched to a gene. The CDR3 totals 14 residues. The CDR3 spells CSVGSGSIADTQYF. The CDR3 coding sequence is TGCAGCGTTGGTAGCGGGAGTATCGCAGATACGCAGTATTTT.

V and J are TRBV11-2 and TRBJ2-7; D perhaps matches TRBD1 (6 bases). Looked up from germline, CDR1 is SGHAT and CDR2 is FQNNGV. The CDR3 totals 15 residues. V dropped 5 bases and J dropped 1 base, with 15 bases sitting between them. The CDR3 reads CASSHYDRKSYEQYF. CDR3 sequence (DNA): TGTGCCAGCAGCCATTACGACAGGAAGTCCTACGAGCAGTACTTC.

This clonotype was counted a few times. V gene TRBV20-1 combines with J gene TRBJ2-1; D is uncertain. This CDR3 is 13 amino acids long. The V end was cut by 8 bases, the J end by 5 bases, with 16 bases between. Germline-derived CDR1 and CDR2 are DFQATT and SNEGSKA (reference sequence). CDR3 amino acids: CSPLGVLNNEQFF. CDR3 DNA sequence: TGCAGTCCCCTAGGAGTACTTAACAATGAGCAGTTCTTC.

This rearrangement joins TRBV20-1 to TRBJ2-1; 9 bases agree with TRBD1. Germline assignment: CDR1 DFQATT and CDR2 SNEGSKA (reference sequence). The CDR3 has 15 residues. After removal of 5 bases from V and 7 bases from J, the junction contained 12 bases not matched to a gene. In DNA form, the CDR3 reads TGCAGTGCTCGAAGGGACAGGGAAAGGAGGAATGAGCAGTTCTTC. Residues: CSARRDRERRNEQFF.

The J gene is TRBJ2-5, the V gene TRBV24-1; D unresolved. Germline CDR1 is KGHDR and CDR2 is SFDVKD. This CDR3 comprises 12 residues. Between the trimmed V and J ends, which lost 8 bases and 0 bases, there was a span of 6 bases. DNA of the CDR3: TGTGCCACCAACGGGCACCAAGAGACCCAGTACTTC. Translation: CATNGHQETQYF.

This clonotype was observed a handful of times. The V call is TRBV12-3 or TRBV12-4, the J call TRBJ2-7; no clear D gene. This CDR3 spans 14 amino acids. The V gene lost 6 bases and the J gene lost 3 bases, with 15 bases spanning the gap. CDR3 loop: CASSRAIVGYEQYF. The CDR3 DNA follows: TGTGCCAGCAGCCGTGCAATCGTGGGCTACGAGCAGTACTTC.

This clonotype was observed at least ten times. The J gene is TRBJ2-3, the V gene TRBV11-1, with 11 positions matching TRBD2. The J segment lost 4 bases and the V segment lost 2 bases, leaving 5 bases of the junction unmatched. Germline values: CDR1 SGHAT, CDR2 FQDESV (reference sequence). The CDR3 runs 16 residues. DNA of the CDR3: TGTGCCAGCAGCTTAAAACTAGCGGGAGATCCAGATACGCAGTATTTT. The encoded protein is CASSLKLAGDPDTQYF.

This clonotype came up many times. J is TRBJ1-1 and V is TRBV5-1; 10 bases fit TRBD1. Germline V gene sequence: CDR1 SGHRS, CDR2 YFSETQ. The CDR3 totals 13 residues. V was clipped by 7 bases and J by 5 bases; unmatched bases: 5. DNA of the CDR3: TGCGCCAGCGGACGGACAGGGGGGACTGAAGCTTTCTTT. Its translation is CASGRTGGTEAFF. The full variable domain, rest sourced from reference TRBV5-1 and TRBJ1-1, is KAGVTQTPRYLIKTRGQQVTLSCSPISGHRSVSWYQQTPGQGLQFLFEYFSETQRNKGNFPGRFSGRQFSNSRSEMNVSTLELGDSALYLCASGRTGGTEAFFGQGTRLTVV.

In this sample, this clonotype turned up many times. V and J are TRBV12-3 or TRBV12-4 and TRBJ2-1; D possibly corresponds to TRBD1 (7 bases). The CDR3 is 10 residues long. V was clipped by 11 bases and J by 9 bases, with 11 bases between them. The DNA of the CDR3 is TGTGCCGCAGGGGGAGGTGAGCAGTTCTTC. This translates into CAAGGGEQFF.

This clonotype appeared a few times. The chain links TRBV4-3 to TRBJ2-3, with D unclear. The ends were cut back, 0 bases at V and 2 bases at J, with 9 bases in the middle. The CDR3 extends over 15 amino acids. In germline, CDR1 is LGHNA, CDR2 YSLEER. CDR3 sequence: CASSQDRAVTDTQYF. The CDR3 DNA reads TGCGCCAGCAGCCAAGATCGGGCAGTCACAGATACGCAGTATTTT.

This clonotype was seen more than once but under ten times. Here the CDR3 DNA reads TGTGCCAGCAGCGACCGGGGCCCCACTGAAGCTTTCTTT. This sequence encodes CASSDRGPTEAFF. This sequence joins TRBV7-9 and TRBJ1-1; D might be TRBD1 (5 bases). CDR3 length: 13 residues. The germline V gene encodes CDR1 SEHNR and CDR2 FQNEAQ (reference sequence). V lost 5 bases, J lost 4 bases, and 11 bases lay in between.

This clonotype showed up just a few times. The chain joins TRBV25-1 to TRBJ2-1; 7 nucleotides line up with TRBD2. The CDR3 consists of 15 residues. Trimming took 4 bases from V and 3 from J; bases not matched to a gene: 6. CDR1 MGHDK and CDR2 SYGVNS come from the germline V gene. The CDR3: CASSGFSGNYNEQFF. The CDR3 DNA follows: TGTGCCAGCAGTGGATTCAGCGGGAACTACAATGAGCAGTTCTTC.